This TCR beta chain was found in a study of blood T cell repertoires in COVID-19. Trimming shortened V by 6 bases and J by 0 bases, and 11 bases separated the two germline ends. The germline gives CDR1 MDHEN, CDR2 SYDVKM. The CDR3 contains 14 residues. The authors' processing: Amplification from reference gene primers served as the basis for estimated nucleated cell counts. The assay was immunoSEQ multiplex PCR, and TCRdb's table has in-frame clones only and misses some. The V and J calls and clone size are taken from that table; D and trimming were inferred from the DNA. The sample holds some 400,000 clones, almost 90% seen once. Remarks on this clone: The same CDR3 arises from other DNA sequences in this sample as well.

The gene calls are TRBV28 and TRBJ1-1, with D possibly being TRBD1 (6 bases). The sample consisted of peripheral blood. The receptor comes from a man aged 18 to 29 with active or convalescent COVID-19. The CDR3 here is CASSFGQMNTEAFF. The CDR3 nucleotides read TGTGCCAGCAGCTTCGGACAGATGAACACTGAAGCTTTCTTT.